Listed below are T cell receptor beta chains from one sample, sequenced in a study of regulatory T cells in long-lasting Graves disease. TCRdb called the multiplex PCR reads again in MiXCR, with one record for every CDR3 protein. This table holds 400,000 or so distinct CDR3 sequences, less than 25% found once. The sequences come from peripheral blood mononuclear cells (PBMCs), collected when the disease was refractory, from a patient treated with antithyroid drugs. The source of these receptors is a female donor with Graves disease. CDR3s include the opening cysteine and the closing phenylalanine or tryptophan. A D gene is named only where the DNA matches it firmly. Where a row states a size, it is once, few, many or the class of an expanded clone; other rows omit it.

d_call clone_size j_call v_call cdr3_nt cdr3_aa
. . TRBJ1-5 TRBV7-9 TGTGCCAGCAGCCGGGGCCCAGGGAGAGGCAATCAGCCCCAGCATTTT CASSRGPGRGNQPQHF
TRBD1 many TRBJ1-2 TRBV7-2 TGTGCCAGCAGCTCGACAGGGATCTATGGCTACACCTTC CASSSTGIYGYTF
. . TRBJ1-5 TRBV6-4 TGTGCCAGCAGTGAAGGGGGGTACTCGTATCAGCCCCAGCATTTT CASSEGGYSYQPQHF
. . TRBJ2-7 TRBV20-1 TGCAGTGCTAGAGAGGGCGACACCGGAACCTACGAGCAGTACTTC CSAREGDTGTYEQYF
TRBD1 many TRBJ2-7 TRBV6-1 TGTGCCAGCAGGACCGAGACAGGGTCAGCAGTCTACGAGCAGTACTTC CASRTETGSAVYEQYF
. many TRBJ2-6 TRBV27 TGTGCCAGCAGGGCCTTAGCAGGGGCTGGGGCCAACGTCCTGACTTTC CASRALAGAGANVLTF
TRBD2 few TRBJ2-1 TRBV7-8 TGTGCCAGCAGCTTAGGGCGGGAGGGCCGGCCCAGCTCCTACAATGAGCAGTTCTTC CASSLGREGRPSSYNEQFF
. few TRBJ2-4 TRBV20-1 TGCAGTGCTAGAATGGGGGACCTTGCCAAAAACATTCAGTACTTC CSARMGDLAKNIQYF
TRBD1 . TRBJ1-5 TRBV20-1 TGCAGTGCTAGGTGGACAGGGCAACCAAATCAGCCCCAGCATTTT CSARWTGQPNQPQHF
TRBD2 . TRBJ2-2 TRBV20-1 TGCAGTGCTAGAGATGGCGGGAGGCACACCGGGGAGCTGTTTTTT CSARDGGRHTGELFF
. many TRBJ2-5 TRBV7-9 TGTGCCAGCAGCAAACAGAGAGCGGCAGGGCAAGAGACCCAGTACTTC CASSKQRAAGQETQYF
. . TRBJ2-5 TRBV6-1 TGTGCCAGCAGTGAAGCATCTTACAGGGTGCGAGAGACCCAGTACTTC CASSEASYRVRETQYF
TRBD2 many TRBJ2-5 TRBV20-1 TGCAGTGCTACGGCGGGAGCAGAGACCCAGTACTTC CSATAGAETQYF
. few TRBJ1-1 TRBV30 TGTGCCTGGACGGGACAAACGAACACTGAAGCTTTCTTT CAWTGQTNTEAFF
. . TRBJ1-3 TRBV30 TGTGCCTGGAGTTTGGGCTCTGGAAACACCATATATTTT CAWSLGSGNTIYF
. many TRBJ1-1 TRBV12-3/TRBV12-4 TGTGCCAGCAGTTACACAGGGTTGAGGGCTGAAGCTTTCTTT CASSYTGLRAEAFF
. few TRBJ2-1 TRBV2 TGTGCCAGCAGCCCCAGGGGCACAGAAATGAGACACAATGAGCAGTTCTTC CASSPRGTEMRHNEQFF
. few TRBJ2-6 TRBV5-6 TGTGCCAGCAGCTTGCGGCAGGGTTCTGGGGCCAACGTCCTGACTTTC CASSLRQGSGANVLTF
. many TRBJ1-2 TRBV28 TGTGCCAGCAGTTCACAGGGAACCAGCACCTATGGCTACACCTTC CASSSQGTSTYGYTF